This paragraph reports one T cell receptor (beta chain). Amplification used 60 Vbeta primers and 13 Jbeta primers. Libraries were prepared by immunoSEQ multiplex PCR; TCRdb keeps only in-frame clonotypes and omits some of them. This table holds over 150,000 clones, over 65% found once. Deletions cut 3 bases from V and 2 bases from J, with 7 bases between. The CDR3 loop spans 14 amino acids. In germline, CDR1 is MDHEN, CDR2 SYDVKM. This sample stems from a study of cytomegalovirus exposure and HLA in healthy donors. The receptor comes from a woman aged 40 to 55 in good health and CMV-seropositive. This chain joins TRBV28 and TRBJ1-4, with D unresolved. The sequenced sample was PBMCs. The CDR3: CASSFSGTNEKLFF. The CDR3 coding sequence is TGTGCCAGCAGTTTCTCGGGGACTAATGAAAAACTGTTTTTT.